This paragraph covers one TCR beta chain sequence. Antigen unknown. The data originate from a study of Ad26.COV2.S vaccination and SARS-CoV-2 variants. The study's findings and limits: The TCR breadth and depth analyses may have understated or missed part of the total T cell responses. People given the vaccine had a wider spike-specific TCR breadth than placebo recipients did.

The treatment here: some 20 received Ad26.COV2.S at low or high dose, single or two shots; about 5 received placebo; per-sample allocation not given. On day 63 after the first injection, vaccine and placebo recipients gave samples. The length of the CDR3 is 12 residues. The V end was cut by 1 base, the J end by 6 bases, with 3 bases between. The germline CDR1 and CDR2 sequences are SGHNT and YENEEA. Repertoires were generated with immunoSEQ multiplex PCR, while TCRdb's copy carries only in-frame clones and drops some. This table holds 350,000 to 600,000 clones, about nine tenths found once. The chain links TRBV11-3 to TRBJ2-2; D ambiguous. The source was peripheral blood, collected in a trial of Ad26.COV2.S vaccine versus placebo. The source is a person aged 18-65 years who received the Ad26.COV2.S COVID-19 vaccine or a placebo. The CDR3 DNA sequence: TGTGCCAGCAGCTTAGTTCCCGGGGAGCTGTTTTTT. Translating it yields CASSLVPGELFF. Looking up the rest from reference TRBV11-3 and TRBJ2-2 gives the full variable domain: EAGVVQSPRYKIIEKKQPVAFWCNPISGHNTLYWYLQNLGQGPELLIRYENEEAVDDSQLPKDRFSAERLKGVDSTLKIQPAELGDSAVYLCASSLVPGELFFGEGSRLTVL.